One and the same sample provided the 19 T cell receptor beta chains below, sequenced in a study of Ad26.COV2.S vaccination and SARS-CoV-2 variants (dated by TCRdb to about 2021). Libraries were constructed by the immunoSEQ multiplex PCR assay. TCRdb provides this immuneACCESS table in a form limited to in-frame rearrangements. Some clones are lacking; in checked studies, under half of them reflect an unresolved V gene, and why the rest are absent is not known. The table for this sample lists around 320,000 clones; 85% of them were counted only once. Of the sample, approximately 2.2% is held by the ten largest clones. The treatment or condition label corresponds to: roughly 18 received Ad26.COV2.S at low or high dose, single or two shots; 5 received placebo; per-sample allocation not given. For vaccine and placebo recipients, the sequenced repertoires came from samples collected on day 63 after the first injection.

The source material was peripheral blood, sampled in a trial of Ad26.COV2.S vaccine versus placebo. These receptor sequences come from a person between 18 and 59 years old who received the Ad26.COV2.S COVID-19 vaccine or a placebo.

The V call is TRBV5-1, the J call TRBJ2-5; TRBD2 matches at 11 bases. Germline CDR1 reads SGHRS; CDR2 reads YFSETQ. V lost 3 bases and J lost 7; bases outside the gene matches: 14. The CDR3 contains 17 residues. CDR3 in DNA: TGCGCCAGCAGCTGGACGACTAGCGGGGAACTACTTACGACCCAGTACTTC. As protein: CASSWTTSGELLTTQYF.

This clone was observed once. The J gene is TRBJ2-7, the V gene TRBV10-2; TRBD1 matches at 9 bases. In germline, CDR1 is WSHSY, CDR2 SAAADI. The CDR3 runs to 12 residues. Trimming took 10 bases from V and 5 from J; bases not matched to a gene: 6. CDR3 sequence: CAIIGQGNEQYF. The CDR3 DNA reads TGCGCCATTATCGGACAGGGGAACGAGCAGTACTTC.

This clone was recorded a few times. The V call is TRBV14, the J call TRBJ1-2, with TRBD1 matching over 7 bases. The CDR3 covers 16 residues. CDR1 and CDR2 (germline): SGHDN, FVKESK. The ends lost 11 bases at V and 0 bases at J; junction bases unmatched: 15. This chain's CDR3 is CAVTGDRSIPNYGYTF. In DNA form, the CDR3 reads TGTGCCGTCACAGGGGACAGAAGCATTCCTAACTATGGCTACACCTTC.

There are a few counts of this clone. The CDR3 DNA follows: TGTGCCAGCAGCTCAGGGCTGGGAGCTTTCTTT. It codes for CASSSGLGAFF. V usage is TRBV6-6 and J usage is TRBJ1-1; tentatively, D is TRBD1 (5 bases). The CDR3 spans 11 residues. Germline CDR1 reads MNHNY; CDR2 reads SVGAGI (reference sequence). Trimming removed 6 bases from V and 10 bases from J, with 12 bases in between.

This clone has a handful of counts. The V and J genes are TRBV6-1 and TRBJ2-7; possibly TRBD2 for D (5 bases). The V end was cut by 3 bases, the J end by 4 bases, with 16 bases between. Germline lookup yields CDR1 MNHNS and CDR2 SASEGT. The CDR3 sequence is 15 residues long. CDR3 amino acids: CASSEFVGSGYEQYF. CDR3 coding DNA: TGTGCCAGCAGTGAGTTTGTGGGGAGTGGATACGAGCAGTACTTC.

V is TRBV5-1 and J is TRBJ1-4; D unclear. The CDR3 contains 14 residues. V lost 4 bases to trimming and J lost 0 bases, with 7 bases between them. Germline assignment: CDR1 SGHRS and CDR2 YFSETQ. CDR3 protein: CASSVASTNEKLFF. DNA of the CDR3: TGCGCCAGCAGCGTGGCTTCAACTAATGAAAAACTGTTTTTT.

This rearrangement joins TRBV11-2 to TRBJ2-1; 9 bases align to TRBD2. This CDR3 is 16 amino acids long. Germline trimming cut 2 bases from V and 7 bases from J; bases unmatched to any gene: 9. CDR1 is SGHAT and CDR2 is FQNNGV in the germline V gene. The CDR3 coding sequence is TGTGCCAGCAGCTTACGGCTAGCGGGGATCTGGAATGAGCAGTTCTTC. Translated: CASSLRLAGIWNEQFF.

The chain recombines TRBV12-3 or TRBV12-4 with TRBJ2-7; 7 bases agree with TRBD1. Germline trimming cut 4 bases from V and 3 bases from J; bases unmatched to any gene: 0. CDR3 length equals 12 residues. CDR3 region: CASSSGGYEQYF. In DNA, the CDR3 is TGTGCCAGCAGTTCAGGGGGCTACGAGCAGTACTTC.

V usage is TRBV9 and J usage is TRBJ1-6, with D hard to call. Per germline, CDR1 SGDLS and CDR2 YYNGEE. The CDR3 length is 14 residues. Trimming removed 0 bases from V and 6 bases from J, with 7 bases in between. CDR3 residues: CASSVEPTNSPLHF. CDR3 DNA: TGTGCCAGCAGCGTAGAACCGACTAATTCACCCCTCCACTTT.

The chain is built from TRBV9 and TRBJ1-5; maybe TRBD1 (6 bases). The CDR3 runs to 14 residues. V lost 3 bases and J 5 bases, leaving 12 bases between the germline ends. The germline V gene encodes CDR1 SGDLS and CDR2 YYNGEE. CDR3: CASSERGRDQPQHF. Here the CDR3 DNA reads TGTGCCAGCAGCGAGCGGGGGCGCGATCAGCCCCAGCATTTT.

The rearrangement links TRBV5-1 to TRBJ2-3; TRBD2 matches 8 bases. Trimming took 4 bases from V and 5 from J; bases not matched to a gene: 9. The CDR3 has 15 residues. The germline gives CDR1 SGHRS, CDR2 YFSETQ. The CDR3 nucleotides are TGCGCCAGCAGCCCTTTGCGGGGGGCAGTAGATACGCAGTATTTT. Protein product: CASSPLRGAVDTQYF.

This chain links TRBV5-4 with TRBJ2-2; 11 bases are a match to TRBD2. The V segment lost 4 bases and the J segment 4 bases; nucleotides outside the gene matches: 6. The CDR3 length is 16 residues. CDR1 is SGHNT and CDR2 is YYREEE in the germline V gene (reference sequence). The CDR3 sequence: CASSALAGGGTGELFF. As DNA, the CDR3 is TGTGCCAGCAGCGCTCTAGCGGGGGGCGGCACCGGGGAGCTGTTTTTT.

The chain is built from TRBV6-6 and TRBJ2-7, with TRBD1 matching 8 bases. Germline V lookup: CDR1 MNHNY, CDR2 SVGAGI (reference sequence). V lost 2 bases, J lost 0 bases, and 3 bases stayed unmatched. The CDR3 totals 15 residues. The DNA for the CDR3 is TGTGCCAGCAGTTACCCGGACAGGGACTCCTACGAGCAGTACTTC. Translated, it gives CASSYPDRDSYEQYF.

The chain has TRBV3-1 (or the pseudogene TRBV3-2) and TRBJ1-6, with 7 bases that match TRBD1. The ends lost 3 bases at V and 14 bases at J; junction bases unmatched: 10. This CDR3 has 14 residues. Per the germline V gene, CDR1 is LGHDT and CDR2 is YNNKEL (reference sequence). Here the CDR3 reads CASSHQTGLFTLHF. In DNA form, the CDR3 reads TGTGCCAGCAGCCACCAGACAGGGTTATTCACCCTCCACTTT.

This chain joins TRBV7-3 and TRBJ2-2, with D uncertain. The CDR3 totals 14 residues. Trimming shortened V by 6 bases and J by 6 bases, and 14 bases separated the two germline ends. Germline V CDR1 and CDR2: SGHTA, FQGTGA. The CDR3 sequence: CASRETRAAGELFF. In DNA, the CDR3 is TGTGCCAGCAGGGAGACACGAGCAGCCGGGGAGCTGTTTTTT.

The gene calls are TRBV5-1 and TRBJ2-1, with D unclear. The V end was cut by 2 bases, the J end by 7 bases, with 10 bases between. Per germline, CDR1 SGHRS and CDR2 YFSETQ. CDR3 length: 13 residues. The CDR3 region has the DNA TGCGCCAGCAGCTTCGGAAGCGCGAATGAGCAGTTCTTC. Amino acids: CASSFGSANEQFF.

V and J are TRBV12-3 or TRBV12-4 and TRBJ2-1, with D uncertain. Between the trimmed V and J ends, which lost 5 bases and 6 bases, there was a span of 11 bases. CDR3 size: 13 residues. CDR3: CASSPSRINEQFF. CDR3 in DNA: TGTGCCAGCAGTCCCTCAAGGATCAATGAGCAGTTCTTC.

This clone was detected only once. The V call is TRBV19, the J call TRBJ2-3, with 7 bases matching TRBD1. Per the germline V gene, CDR1 is LNHDA and CDR2 is SQIVND (reference sequence). This CDR3 region has 15 residues. The junction had 6 bases not matched to a gene; V was cut back by 6 bases and J by 0 bases. Here the CDR3 reads CASRDRAKSTDTQYF. The CDR3 DNA is TGTGCCAGTAGAGACAGGGCAAAGAGCACAGATACGCAGTATTTT.

This clone was counted only a few times. The rearrangement joins TRBV2 to TRBJ2-7; TRBD1 agrees at 7 bases. The CDR3 is 14 amino acids. Germline V lookup: CDR1 SNHLY, CDR2 FYNNEI. With 7 bases clipped from V and 2 bases from J, the junction kept 8 bases outside the gene matches. The CDR3 bases are TGTGCCAGCAAGGAGACAGGGTTTCCCTACGAGCAGTACTTC. Encoded protein: CASKETGFPYEQYF.